This T cell receptor beta chain was sequenced in a study of early T cells in non-severe SARS-CoV-2 infection. Study in general: It was bulk RNA from unsorted whole blood that was sequenced, and the chains were unpaired. Study results and caveats: Database matching using VDJdb favored anti-spike CD8 responses, with private and CD4 specificities left missing.

Individual cDNA molecules received unique molecular identifiers during library preparation. TCRdb reprocessed the 5' RACE reads with MiXCR, giving one entry per CDR3 protein. The sample consists of 40,000 to 45,000 distinct CDR3 sequences, over 4% of them appearing once. This clonotype appeared many times. Its specificity is unknown. Germline trimming cut 8 bases from V and 1 base from J; bases unmatched to any gene: 7. The CDR3 is 14 residues long. Germline loops: CDR1 MDHEN, CDR2 SYDVKM. The sample taken for sequencing was whole blood. The chain joins TRBV28 to TRBJ2-7, with 8 nucleotides matching TRBD2. The TCR comes from an adult who was a healthcare worker with PCR-confirmed SARS-CoV-2 infection or an uninfected control (not recorded which). The CDR3 DNA follows: TGTGCCAGCCTCCGAGCGGGGGATTCCTACGAGCAGTACTTC. As protein: CASLRAGDSYEQYF.